This passage covers 12 T cell receptor beta chains from one sample sequenced in a study of T cell responses to AZD1222 COVID-19 vaccine. Clones were read by immunoSEQ multiplex PCR, and TCRdb kept only the in-frame ones, dropping some. The table shows 90,000 to 120,000 clones, with roughly nine tenths occurring only once. Source: peripheral blood, taken on day 0 of AZD1222 vaccination. These receptor sequences come from an adult in good health.

This chain connects TRBV7-9 to TRBJ2-3; 16 bases are a match to TRBD2. Germline V gene sequence: CDR1 SEHNR, CDR2 FQNEAQ (reference sequence). This CDR3 contains 17 residues. V gave up 1 base and J gave up 6 bases; unmatched junction bases: 4. CDR3: CASSLGGTSGGADTQYF. CDR3 bases: TGTGCCAGCAGCTTAGGCGGGACTAGCGGGGGGGCGGATACGCAGTATTTT.

This clone was seen once. The chain links TRBV5-6 to TRBJ2-7, with D possibly TRBD2 on 5 matching bases. CDR3 length: 13 amino acids. Trimming took 2 bases from V and 2 from J, leaving 8 bases between them. The germline gives CDR1 SGHDT, CDR2 YYEEEE. The CDR3 reads CASSFGVPYEQYF. The CDR3 region has the DNA TGTGCCAGCAGCTTCGGGGTCCCCTACGAGCAGTACTTC. Together with reference TRBV5-6 and TRBJ2-7, the CDR3 gives the full variable domain: DAGVTQSPTHLIKTRGQQVTLRCSPKSGHDTVSWYQQALGQGPQFIFQYYEEEERQRGNFPDRFSGHQFPNYSSELNVNALLLGDSALYLCASSFGVPYEQYFGPGTRLTVT.

The V gene is TRBV7-5, the J gene TRBJ1-2. TRBV7-5 corresponds to a pseudogene. The CDR3 has 13 amino acids. This CDR3 reads CARSGSANYGYTF. CDR3 in DNA: TGTGCCAGAAGCGGCTCAGCTAATTATGGCTACACCTTC.

V usage is TRBV18 and J usage is TRBJ1-2; a weak D match, TRBD1 (5 bases). The CDR3 has 15 amino acids. Trimming shortened V by 1 base and J by 8 bases, and 17 bases separated the two germline ends. Germline assignment: CDR1 KGHSH and CDR2 LQKENI. CDR3 DNA sequence: TGTGCCAGCTCACCACTCCGGGACGGCGAGGGGGGCTACACCTTC. Its translation is CASSPLRDGEGGYTF.

This chain links TRBV29-1 with TRBJ1-2, with TRBD1 matching 7 bases. The length of the CDR3 is 15 residues. Germline V gene data show CDR1 as SQVTM and CDR2 as ANQGSEA. V dropped 4 bases and J dropped 4; count of bases not matched to a gene: 12. The DNA of the CDR3 is TGCAGCGTTGTCCGGACAGGACAGCATCCCTATGGCTACACCTTC. The encoded protein is CSVVRTGQHPYGYTF.

CDR3 amino acids: CASKRRVEGNEQFF. The CDR3 nucleotides are TGTGCCAGCAAGCGGAGAGTCGAGGGAAATGAGCAGTTCTTC. V gene TRBV6-5 combines with J gene TRBJ2-1, with D possibly TRBD2 on 5 matching bases. Per the germline V gene, CDR1 is MNHEY and CDR2 is SVGAGI. The V end was cut by 7 bases, the J end by 7 bases, with 17 bases between. The length of the CDR3 is 14 residues.

The chain uses TRBV2 and TRBJ1-3; D not certain. The CDR3 sequence is 14 residues long. Per the germline V gene, CDR1 is SNHLY and CDR2 is FYNNEI. Trimming pared 6 bases from V and 1 base from J, leaving 10 bases between. The CDR3 sequence is CASRWGASGNTIYF. The DNA of the CDR3 is TGTGCCAGCAGGTGGGGAGCATCTGGAAACACCATATATTTT.

This rearrangement joins TRBV30 to TRBJ1-4; D not resolved. Deletions cut 2 bases from V and 7 bases from J, with 14 bases between. The CDR3 is made up of 14 amino acids. Germline-derived CDR1 and CDR2 are GTSNPN and SVGIG (reference sequence). CDR3: CAWSTAGRGEKLFF. CDR3 DNA sequence: TGTGCCTGGAGTACAGCCGGGCGAGGTGAAAAACTGTTTTTT. The variable domain in full, completed from reference TRBV30 and TRBJ1-4, reads SQTIHQWPATLVQPVGSPLSLECTVEGTSNPNLYWYRQAAGRGLQLLFYSVGIGQISSEVPQNLSASRPQDRQFILSSKKLLLSDSGFYLCAWSTAGRGEKLFFGSGTQLSVL.

The genes are TRBV27 and TRBJ1-3; D perhaps matches TRBD1 (5 bases). V was cut by 6 bases and J by 4 bases, with 13 bases left in between. The CDR3 is made up of 14 amino acids. Germline loops: CDR1 MNHEY, CDR2 SMNVEV (reference sequence). This CDR3 reads CASRMGGFGNTIYF. The CDR3 DNA reads as TGTGCCAGCAGAATGGGGGGATTCGGAAACACCATATATTTT.

This clone was detected a few times. This chain links TRBV27 with TRBJ2-3; D not resolved. This CDR3 contains 12 residues. The ends were cut back, 8 bases at V and 4 bases at J, with 10 bases in the middle. CDR1 is MNHEY, CDR2 SMNVEV, per germline (reference sequence). This CDR3 reads CASGLFSDTQYF. The DNA for the CDR3 is TGTGCCAGCGGCCTCTTTTCAGATACGCAGTATTTT.

The V and J genes are TRBV3-1 (or the pseudogene TRBV3-2) and TRBJ1-6; D is unresolved. Trimming removed 6 bases at V and 9 bases at J, with 12 bases between. CDR1 is LGHDT and CDR2 is YNNKEL in the germline V gene (reference sequence). This CDR3 has 13 residues. The CDR3 DNA is TGTGCCAGCAGTCAGCAAGGAGGTTCACCCCTCCACTTT. Translated: CASSQQGGSPLHF.

The chain combines TRBV7-2 with TRBJ1-2; no clear D gene. The CDR3 runs to 15 residues. Trimming left V 2 bases short and J 0 bases short, with 10 bases between. Germline-derived CDR1 and CDR2 are SGHTA and FQGNSA. The CDR3 is CASSLTTDPNYGYTF. CDR3 coding DNA: TGTGCCAGCAGCTTAACTACAGATCCTAACTATGGCTACACCTTC.